What follows are 15 T cell receptor beta chains derived from one specimen sequenced in a study of blood T cell repertoires in COVID-19. The method was immunoSEQ multiplex PCR; TCRdb's version includes in-frame clones alone and lacks a portion of them. Of 250,000 to 350,000 clones listed, around 89% are singletons. Source material: peripheral blood. The receptors were gathered from a man aged 30 to 45 with acute or convalescent COVID-19.

The chain links TRBV28 to TRBJ2-2; D may be TRBD1 (6 bases). Trimming took off 7 bases at V and 7 bases at J, with 19 bases between the two ends. CDR1 and CDR2 (germline): MDHEN, SYDVKM. This CDR3 has 15 amino acids. Here the CDR3 reads CASTNSRGYGGELFF. For the CDR3, the DNA is TGTGCCAGCACCAATTCCAGGGGTTATGGCGGGGAGCTGTTTTTT.

V is TRBV5-6 and J is TRBJ1-2; 7 nucleotides line up with TRBD1. V was pared by 0 bases and J by 4 bases, with 3 bases of the junction left unmatched. Germline CDR1 and CDR2: SGHDT and YYEEEE. The CDR3 sequence is 14 residues long. Here the CDR3 reads CASSLGQGFYGYTF. The CDR3 region has the DNA TGTGCCAGCAGCTTGGGACAGGGATTCTATGGCTACACCTTC.

This clone was observed a few times. The chain's CDR3 is CASSFQAPSGNTIYF. CDR3 DNA sequence: TGTGCCAGCAGCTTCCAGGCCCCCTCTGGAAACACCATATATTTT. The chain joins TRBV7-8 to TRBJ1-3, with no clear D. The CDR3 length is 15 residues. Germline CDR1 reads SGHVS; CDR2 reads FQNEAQ. Trimming removed 3 bases at V and 0 bases at J, with 9 bases between.

The chain recombines TRBV14 with TRBJ1-6; 9 nucleotides agree with TRBD1. Looked up from germline, CDR1 is SGHDN and CDR2 is FVKESK. Trimming took 4 bases from V and 7 from J; bases not matched to a gene: 11. CDR3 length: 17 residues. The CDR3, as DNA: TGTGCCAGCAGCCTCAACAGGGGGCTGAAAAGGAATTCACCCCTCCACTTT. This gives the protein CASSLNRGLKRNSPLHF.

This chain connects TRBV7-9 to TRBJ1-2; D unresolved. The CDR3 has 15 residues. CDR1 and CDR2 (germline): SEHNR, FQNEAQ (reference sequence). V was trimmed by 5 bases and J by 2 bases, leaving 15 bases between them. This CDR3 is CASSPGAARNYGYTF. CDR3 DNA sequence: TGTGCCAGCAGCCCGGGTGCTGCTAGAAACTATGGCTACACCTTC.

The chain is built from TRBV12-3 or TRBV12-4 and TRBJ2-7, with TRBD1 matching 7 bases. V shed 3 bases, J shed 7 bases, and the junction held 3 bases outside the gene matches. The CDR3 sequence is 12 residues long. The CDR3 loop reads CASSFFRGEQYF. DNA of the CDR3: TGTGCCAGCAGTTTTTTCAGGGGGGAGCAGTACTTC.

This clone has only one observation. CDR3 sequence reads: CAVGTGNEKLFF. The CDR3 coding sequence is TGTGCTGTGGGGACAGGGAATGAAAAACTGTTTTTT. The chain uses TRBV7-9 and TRBJ1-4; 9 nucleotides align to TRBD1. The CDR3 is 12 residues long. Germline CDR1 is SEHNR and CDR2 is FQNEAQ (reference sequence).

This clone has more than one count but fewer than ten. The V call is TRBV11-2, the J call TRBJ2-7; TRBD2 matches 9 bases. The CDR3 has 14 amino acids. Germline V gene lookup returns CDR1 SGHAT and CDR2 FQNNGV. Losses at the gene ends were 3 bases for V and 2 bases for J; bases not matched to a gene: 2. CDR3 region: CASSFRGGAYEQYF. CDR3 nucleotide sequence: TGTGCCAGCAGCTTTCGCGGGGGGGCCTACGAGCAGTACTTC.

The chain couples TRBV7-9 to TRBJ2-1; D remains unclear. Germline V gene lookup returns CDR1 SEHNR and CDR2 FQNEAQ (reference sequence). V shed 5 bases and J shed 7 bases, with 15 bases lying between them. The CDR3 extends over 14 amino acids. Here the CDR3 reads CASSNEPRGNEQFF. CDR3 DNA: TGTGCCAGCAGCAATGAACCGCGTGGTAATGAGCAGTTCTTC.

This clone was counted a single time. The chain links TRBV19 to TRBJ1-2, with 7 bases fitting TRBD1. Germline V gives CDR1 LNHDA, CDR2 SQIVND (reference sequence). CDR3 length: 15 residues. V gave up 7 bases and J gave up 4 bases; unmatched junction bases: 12. The CDR3 bases are TGTGCCAGTAATGAGGGGGCAAACCCCCGCTATGGCTACACCTTC. This sequence encodes CASNEGANPRYGYTF.

This clone was recorded once. J is TRBJ2-7 and V is TRBV2; TRBD2 agrees at 8 bases. The V and J ends lost 6 bases and 7 bases, in that order; junction bases with no gene match: 11. CDR3 length equals 14 residues. Germline assignment: CDR1 SNHLY and CDR2 FYNNEI. CDR3 nucleotides: TGTGCCAGCAGCTTAGCGGGGTGGGAGCCTGAGCAGTACTTC. Residues: CASSLAGWEPEQYF.

V gene TRBV5-4 combines with J gene TRBJ2-5; a possible D gene is TRBD1 (5 bases). Trimming cost V 0 bases and J 1 base, with 7 bases left between them. Germline assignment: CDR1 SGHNT and CDR2 YYREEE (reference sequence). The CDR3 totals 14 residues. CDR3 in DNA: TGTGCCAGCAGCTTGGGACAGATCCAAGAGACCCAGTACTTC. Protein sequence: CASSLGQIQETQYF. The whole variable domain, filled in from reference TRBV5-4 and TRBJ2-5, reads ETGVTQSPTHLIKTRGQQVTLRCSSQSGHNTVSWYQQALGQGPQFIFQYYREEENGRGNFPPRFSGLQFPNYSSELNVNALELDDSALYLCASSLGQIQETQYFGPGTRLLVL.

The chain uses TRBV7-9 and TRBJ2-3; 10 bases are shared with TRBD2. The CDR3 contains 18 residues. The V and J ends lost 0 bases and 4 bases, in that order; junction bases with no gene match: 10. Per the germline V gene, CDR1 is SEHNR and CDR2 is FQNEAQ (reference sequence). The CDR3: CASSLAASGGPPPDTQYF. The CDR3 nucleotides are TGTGCCAGCAGCTTAGCGGCTAGCGGGGGACCTCCCCCAGATACGCAGTATTTT.

The chain links TRBV14 to TRBJ1-1, with TRBD1 identical over 7 bases. Germline V gene sequence: CDR1 SGHDN, CDR2 FVKESK. The CDR3 is made up of 17 amino acids. The junction had 11 bases not matched to a gene; V was cut back by 4 bases and J by 0 bases. In DNA, the CDR3 is TGTGCCAGCAGCCGCAACAACCGGGACAGACTGAACACTGAAGCTTTCTTT. This codes for CASSRNNRDRLNTEAFF.

The V gene is TRBV28, the J gene TRBJ1-4; D is unresolved. V was shortened by 8 bases and J by 5 bases, with 12 bases between the two germline ends. The CDR3 covers 13 residues. The V gene's germline CDR1 is MDHEN and CDR2 SYDVKM. The CDR3 DNA follows: TGTGCCAGCGGACTGTCACAAAATGAAAAACTGTTTTTT. Its protein is CASGLSQNEKLFF.